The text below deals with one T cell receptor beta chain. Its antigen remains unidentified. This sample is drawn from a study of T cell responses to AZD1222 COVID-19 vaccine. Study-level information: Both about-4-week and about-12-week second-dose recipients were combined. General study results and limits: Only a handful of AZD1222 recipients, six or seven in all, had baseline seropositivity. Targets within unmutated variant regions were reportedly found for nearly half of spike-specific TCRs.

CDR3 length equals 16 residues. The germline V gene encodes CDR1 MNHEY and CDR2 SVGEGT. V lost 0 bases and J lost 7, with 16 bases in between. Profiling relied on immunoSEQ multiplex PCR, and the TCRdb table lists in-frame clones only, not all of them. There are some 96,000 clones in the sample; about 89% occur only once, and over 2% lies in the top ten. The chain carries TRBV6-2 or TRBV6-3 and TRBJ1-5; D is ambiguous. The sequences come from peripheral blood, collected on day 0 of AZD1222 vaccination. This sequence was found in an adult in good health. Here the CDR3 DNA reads TGTGCCAGCAGTTACTCTATCACCGGATTTAACCAGCCCCAGCATTTT. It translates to CASSYSITGFNQPQHF.